One sample yielded the 24 T cell receptor beta chains listed below, sequenced in a study of T-cell memory formation after mild COVID-19. TCRdb re-analysed the 5' RACE reads in MiXCR, keeping a single row per CDR3 protein. Of roughly 170,000 distinct CDR3 sequences in the sample, around a fifth were seen once. Material: PBMCs or a T cell subset sorted from them (not recorded which). Receptors were obtained from an adult woman who had mild COVID-19 (a few samples of this study predate the infection). Cell type and time point are not known.

This clonotype has just a few counts. The V and J genes are TRBV7-9 and TRBJ2-1; 7 nucleotides align to TRBD2. This CDR3 has 16 amino acids. Losses at the gene ends were 8 bases for V and 6 bases for J; bases not matched to a gene: 16. Germline CDR1 reads SEHNR; CDR2 reads FQNEAQ (reference sequence). The CDR3 loop reads CASGMVGAGVVNEQFF. CDR3 DNA: TGTGCCAGCGGGATGGTTGGGGCGGGAGTCGTCAATGAGCAGTTCTTC. Combining the CDR3 with reference TRBV7-9 and TRBJ2-1 gives the whole variable domain DTGVSQNPRHKITKRGQNVTFRCDPISEHNRLYWYRQTLGQGPEFLTYFQNEAQLEKSRLLSDRFSAERPKGSFSTLEIQRTEQGDSAMYLCASGMVGAGVVNEQFFGPGTRLTVL.

In this sample, this clonotype turned up a few times. V and J are TRBV5-4 and TRBJ2-1, with 7 bases aligning to TRBD1. The germline V gene has CDR1 SGHNT and CDR2 YYREEE (reference sequence). V trimming: 0 bases; J trimming: 7 bases; junction bases outside the gene matches: 7. This CDR3 is built from 15 residues. CDR3 amino acids: CASSLVAGRGNEQFF. As DNA, the CDR3 is TGTGCCAGCAGCTTGGTGGCCGGCAGGGGGAATGAGCAGTTCTTC.

This clonotype was counted between two and nine times. The genes are TRBV12-3 or TRBV12-4 and TRBJ2-7; 7 nucleotides agree with TRBD2. V gave up 4 bases and J gave up 2 bases; unmatched junction bases: 17. The CDR3 is 18 residues long. CDR3 region: CASSSMAFRAGVAYEQYF. The CDR3, as DNA: TGTGCCAGCAGTTCCATGGCCTTCCGGGCGGGAGTCGCCTACGAGCAGTACTTC.

This clonotype was seen a handful of times. The chain carries TRBV5-1 and TRBJ1-3, with 11 bases identical to TRBD1. The junction had 2 bases not matched to a gene; V was cut back by 1 base and J by 8 bases. Germline V gene sequence: CDR1 SGHRS, CDR2 YFSETQ. The CDR3 has 14 amino acids. The CDR3 coding sequence is TGCGCCAGCAGCTTGTGGGACAGGGGGGACACCATATATTTT. Its translation is CASSLWDRGDTIYF.

The chain employs TRBV15 and TRBJ1-2; D is uncertain. This CDR3 region has 14 residues. V lost 4 bases and J lost 6, with 15 bases in between. CDR1 is LNHNV, CDR2 YYDKDF, per germline (reference sequence). The CDR3 sequence is CATSTSDRPNGYTF. CDR3 nucleotide sequence: TGTGCCACCAGCACCTCCGATCGGCCGAATGGCTACACCTTC.

The chain recombines TRBV5-1 with TRBJ1-1; D is possibly TRBD1 (6 bases). Looked up from germline, CDR1 is SGHRS and CDR2 is YFSETQ. The CDR3 contains 12 residues. V lost 0 bases and J 13 bases, leaving 13 bases between the germline ends. This CDR3 is CASSLVQGRGFF. CDR3 sequence (DNA): TGCGCCAGCAGCTTGGTGCAGGGGAGAGGTTTCTTT.

V and J are TRBV11-2 and TRBJ1-1, with D unclear. Germline values: CDR1 SGHAT, CDR2 FQNNGV. V dropped 3 bases and J dropped 1 base, with 9 bases sitting between them. The CDR3 totals 14 residues. The CDR3, as DNA: TGTGCCAGCAGCTTTATTGCCGCGAACACTGAAGCTTTCTTT. Amino acids: CASSFIAANTEAFF.

Ten or more counts support this clonotype. CDR3 amino acids: CASSQAREHPEQYF. The CDR3 bases are TGCGCCAGCAGCCAAGCCCGTGAGCATCCCGAGCAGTACTTC. This rearrangement joins TRBV4-1 to TRBJ2-7; D uncertain. CDR3 length: 14 residues. Germline CDR1 and CDR2: MGHRA and YSYEKL. V lost 1 base and J 6 bases, leaving 13 bases between the germline ends.

This chain links TRBV29-1 with TRBJ1-2, with a weak D call TRBD1 (5 bases). The CDR3 runs to 14 residues. Germline CDR1 SQVTM, CDR2 ANQGSEA. Trimming removed 4 bases at V and 5 bases at J, with 17 bases between. The CDR3 spells CSVGGRDREYGYTF. The CDR3 DNA reads as TGCAGCGTTGGGGGCAGGGACCGGGAGTATGGCTACACCTTC. Filled out from reference TRBV29-1 and TRBJ1-2, the complete variable domain reads SAVISQKPSRDICQRGTSLTIQCQVDSQVTMMFWYRQQPGQSLTLIATANQGSEATYESGFVIDKFPISRPNLTFSTLTVSNMSPEDSSIYLCSVGGRDREYGYTFGSGTRLTVV.

For this clonotype: One junction end does not reproduce the germline sequence, and a read error may be involved. The chain joins TRBV20-1 to TRBJ1-1; tentatively, D is TRBD1 (5 bases). Germline lookup yields CDR1 DFQATT and CDR2 SNEGSKA (reference sequence). This CDR3 has 12 amino acids. The DNA for the CDR3 is TGTAGTGCTAGCGTGGGAGGGGCTGAAGCTTTCTTT. This encodes CSASVGGAEAFF.

This clonotype came up a few times. The chain recombines TRBV4-1 with TRBJ2-7; no clear D. Germline CDR1 reads MGHRA; CDR2 reads YSYEKL. The V and J ends lost 6 bases and 5 bases respectively, with 11 bases between them. The CDR3 runs 12 residues. The CDR3 region is CASRSVMNEQYF. DNA of the CDR3: TGCGCCAGCAGATCCGTCATGAACGAGCAGTACTTC.

This clonotype was picked up a small number of times. This chain links TRBV11-2 with TRBJ2-5, with D maybe TRBD2 (6 bases). Germline V gene data show CDR1 as SGHAT and CDR2 as FQNNGV. Trimming took off 8 bases at V and 4 bases at J, with 20 bases between the two ends. This CDR3 region has 15 residues. The CDR3 spells CASWGDLGSGETQYF. Here the CDR3 DNA reads TGTGCCAGCTGGGGGGATCTGGGATCGGGAGAGACCCAGTACTTC.

The chain combines TRBV4-3 with TRBJ1-1; 12 bases are a match to TRBD1. Trimming removed 0 bases from V and 8 bases from J; junction bases left unmatched: 4. CDR1 is LGHNA and CDR2 is YSLEER in the germline V gene. The CDR3 runs 15 residues. The DNA of the CDR3 is TGCGCCAGCAGCCAAGACAGGGACAGGGGGCGAGAAGCTTTCTTT. Its protein is CASSQDRDRGREAFF.

This clonotype showed up just a few times. The V call is TRBV12-3 or TRBV12-4, the J call TRBJ2-2; 9 bases are shared with TRBD1. V shed 6 bases and J 6 bases; nucleotides not matched to a gene: 2. The CDR3 is 13 amino acids. CDR3 bases: TGTGCCAGCAGCCGGACAGGGGCCGGGGAGCTGTTTTTT. Protein sequence: CASSRTGAGELFF.

The table lists this clonotype with a few counts. V gene TRBV12-3 or TRBV12-4 combines with J gene TRBJ2-1; D is perhaps TRBD2 (6 bases). The CDR3 covers 11 residues. Trimming pared 6 bases from V and 9 bases from J, leaving 9 bases between. The CDR3 sequence is CASSGGTEQFF. The DNA for the CDR3 is TGTGCCAGCAGCGGGGGTACTGAGCAGTTCTTC.

This clonotype showed up just a few times. V and J are TRBV5-6 and TRBJ1-5; D may be TRBD1 (6 bases). The V gene's germline CDR1 is SGHDT and CDR2 YYEEEE. The CDR3 extends over 13 amino acids. The ends were cut back, 5 bases at V and 6 bases at J, with 12 bases in the middle. This CDR3 reads CASSPQGRQPQHF. The CDR3 DNA sequence: TGTGCCAGCAGTCCACAGGGACGTCAGCCCCAGCATTTT.

V usage is TRBV7-8 and J usage is TRBJ2-5, with 9 positions matching TRBD1. V lost 4 bases, J lost 4 bases, and 4 bases stayed unmatched. This CDR3 contains 14 residues. Germline CDR1 and CDR2: SGHVS and FQNEAQ. The CDR3 here is CASSWTGDGETQYF. In nucleotides, the CDR3 is TGTGCCAGCAGCTGGACAGGGGATGGAGAGACCCAGTACTTC.

CDR3 residues: CASSPSGSGDTQYF. In DNA form, the CDR3 reads TGTGCCAGCAGCCCCAGCGGGAGTGGCGATACGCAGTATTTT. The rearrangement links TRBV7-9 to TRBJ2-3; TRBD2 aligns across 8 bases. This CDR3 has 14 amino acids. Germline CDR1 is SEHNR and CDR2 is FQNEAQ (reference sequence). Trimming cost V 5 bases and J 6 bases; bases outside gene matches: 7.

This clonotype came up a few times. The gene calls are TRBV4-1 and TRBJ2-3, with D uncertain. The V and J ends lost 1 base and 3 bases respectively, with 8 bases between them. Per germline, CDR1 MGHRA and CDR2 YSYEKL. The CDR3 extends over 14 amino acids. The CDR3 DNA follows: TGCGCCAGCAGCCAAGGCCCGATGACAGATACGCAGTATTTT. Protein sequence: CASSQGPMTDTQYF.

Ten or more counts support this clonotype. J is TRBJ1-1 and V is TRBV12-5; D uncertain. Between the trimmed V and J ends, which lost 1 base and 11 bases, there was a span of 8 bases. The CDR3 has 11 residues. CDR1 and CDR2 (germline): LGHNT, FRNRAP. The CDR3 nucleotides read TGTGCTAGTGGTTTGGGTCGTTTTGCTTTCTTT. It codes for CASGLGRFAFF.

This clonotype came up a few times. The chain employs TRBV5-1 and TRBJ2-7, with D maybe TRBD1 (6 bases). This CDR3 region has 15 residues. Germline V gives CDR1 SGHRS, CDR2 YFSETQ. V gave up 3 bases and J gave up 0 bases, with 13 bases separating them. CDR3 nucleotide sequence: TGCGCCAGCAGCTCCGACAGGATGGACTCCTACGAGCAGTACTTC. Amino acid sequence: CASSSDRMDSYEQYF. The entire variable domain, with the rest obtained from reference TRBV5-1 and TRBJ2-7, is as follows: KAGVTQTPRYLIKTRGQQVTLSCSPISGHRSVSWYQQTPGQGLQFLFEYFSETQRNKGNFPGRFSGRQFSNSRSEMNVSTLELGDSALYLCASSSDRMDSYEQYFGPGTRLTVT.

This clonotype occurred a few times. The chain joins TRBV30 to TRBJ1-2; TRBD1 is a possible D gene (5 bases). Trimming took 4 bases from V and 8 from J, leaving 17 bases between them. The CDR3 extends over 13 amino acids. Germline-derived CDR1 and CDR2 are GTSNPN and SVGIG (reference sequence). The DNA for the CDR3 is TGTGCCTGGATTGCGACAGCCATTAGCGGCTACACCTTC. This codes for CAWIATAISGYTF.

The rearrangement links TRBV6-5 to TRBJ2-1; 11 bases are shared with TRBD2. CDR1 and CDR2 from the germline V gene are MNHEY and SVGAGI. V dropped 7 bases and J dropped 5; count of bases not matched to a gene: 4. The CDR3 sequence is 14 residues long. Here the CDR3 reads CASTPSGRNNEQFF. Here the CDR3 DNA reads TGTGCCAGCACCCCTAGCGGGAGGAACAATGAGCAGTTCTTC.

This clonotype showed up just a few times. The gene calls are TRBV20-1 and TRBJ2-1, with D perhaps given as TRBD1 or TRBD2 (6 bases each). V was cut by 1 base and J by 1 base, with 14 bases left in between. Germline CDR1 DFQATT, CDR2 SNEGSKA (reference sequence). The CDR3 covers 16 residues. CDR3 nucleotide sequence: TGCAGTGCTAGAGTTAGGGGGACTGTGTCCTACAATGAGCAGTTCTTC. Translated: CSARVRGTVSYNEQFF.